Shown below are 21 T cell receptor beta chains from a single sample sequenced in a study of cytomegalovirus exposure and HLA in healthy donors. PCR amplification relied on 60 Vbeta primers (plus 13 Jbeta primers). Data came from immunoSEQ multiplex PCR; TCRdb stores just in-frame clones and leaves some out. The sample holds approximately 89,000 clones, about 76% seen once. The sample consisted of PBMCs. The receptors shown here come from a man aged 25-45 years in good health and CMV-seropositive.

Only a few counts were recorded for this clone. The CDR3 loop is CASSMFRPGLDNQPQHF. CDR3 sequence (DNA): TGTGCCAGTAGTATGTTCAGACCGGGACTGGACAATCAGCCCCAGCATTTT. The V and J genes are TRBV19 and TRBJ1-5; a weak D match, TRBD1 (5 bases). The CDR3 length is 17 residues. Trimming left V 3 bases short and J 3 bases short, with 18 bases between. Germline CDR1 and CDR2: LNHDA and SQIVND (reference sequence).

V usage is TRBV4-1 and J usage is TRBJ2-1; D unresolved. The V and J ends lost 3 bases and 0 bases respectively, with 9 bases between them. This CDR3 region has 15 residues. The germline CDR1 and CDR2 sequences are MGHRA and YSYEKL. The CDR3 coding sequence is TGCGCCAGCAGCCAGGTCTCTAGCTCCTACAATGAGCAGTTCTTC. It yields the protein CASSQVSSSYNEQFF.

This clone has only one observation. The chain recombines TRBV5-1 with TRBJ1-2; 8 bases match TRBD1. V dropped 4 bases and J dropped 7; count of bases not matched to a gene: 3. The CDR3 runs 12 residues. Per germline, CDR1 SGHRS and CDR2 YFSETQ. This chain's CDR3 is CASSKGQAGYTF. The DNA for the CDR3 is TGCGCCAGCAGCAAGGGACAGGCTGGCTACACCTTC.

The J gene is TRBJ2-2, the V gene TRBV7-9, with D possibly being TRBD1 (5 bases). The germline CDR1 and CDR2 sequences are SEHNR and FQNEAQ (reference sequence). The CDR3 has 14 residues. The V end was cut by 5 bases, the J end by 10 bases, with 17 bases between. CDR3 amino acids: CASSLGQGLEELFF. As DNA, the CDR3 is TGTGCCAGCAGCCTCGGTCAGGGATTGGAGGAGCTGTTTTTT.

The V call is TRBV5-4, the J call TRBJ2-7; TRBD1 agrees at 8 bases. Germline CDR1 reads SGHNT; CDR2 reads YYREEE (reference sequence). V dropped 0 bases and J dropped 5; count of bases not matched to a gene: 13. CDR3 length equals 17 residues. CDR3 region: CASSLAGRGLIWHEQYF. Here the CDR3 DNA reads TGTGCCAGCAGCTTGGCCGGCAGGGGGCTAATCTGGCACGAGCAGTACTTC.

The chain links TRBV29-1 to TRBJ1-1; 7 bases line up with TRBD1. Germline loops: CDR1 SQVTM, CDR2 ANQGSEA. Losses at the gene ends were 5 bases for V and 2 bases for J; bases not matched to a gene: 5. The CDR3 length is 13 residues. The chain's CDR3 is CSVPGQANTEAFF. The CDR3 DNA reads as TGCAGCGTTCCCGGACAGGCAAACACTGAAGCTTTCTTT.

This clone was observed a few times. The chain employs TRBV27 and TRBJ2-1; 9 bases match TRBD1. Germline trimming cut 5 bases from V and 3 bases from J; bases unmatched to any gene: 8. The germline V gene encodes CDR1 MNHEY and CDR2 SMNVEV (reference sequence). CDR3 length equals 16 residues. DNA of the CDR3: TGTGCCAGCAGTCCCTACAGGGGGCTATACTACAATGAGCAGTTCTTC. Translated, it gives CASSPYRGLYYNEQFF.

J is TRBJ1-6 and V is TRBV7-2; TRBD1 is a possible D gene (6 bases). The CDR3 covers 13 residues. Trimming took 6 bases from V and 7 from J, leaving 10 bases between them. Germline assignment: CDR1 SGHTA and CDR2 FQGNSA. In nucleotides, the CDR3 is TGTGCCAGCAGAGGGGGGGGCAATTCACCCCTCCACTTT. Encoded protein: CASRGGGNSPLHF.

The chain carries TRBV7-8 and TRBJ2-5; TRBD2 matches at 8 bases. The DNA matches TRBJ2-7 better at its end, which makes the J call doubtful. CDR1 and CDR2 (germline): SGHVS, FQNEAQ. This CDR3 comprises 15 residues. The CDR3 bases are TGTGCCAGCGGAGAGCGGGGGCGAAGCTCCTACGAGCAGTACTTC. Translation gives CASGERGRSSYEQYF.

CDR3 loop: CASSGLASYEQYF. The CDR3 region has the DNA TGTGCCAGCAGTGGACTAGCGTCCTACGAGCAGTACTTC. The rearrangement joins TRBV6-1 to TRBJ2-7; 8 bases are a match to TRBD2. The CDR3 runs 13 residues. The germline gives CDR1 MNHNS, CDR2 SASEGT. The ends lost 4 bases at V and 1 base at J; junction bases unmatched: 0.

The chain uses TRBV7-2 and TRBJ2-3; TRBD1 aligns across 7 bases. V trimming: 2 bases; J trimming: 4 bases; junction bases outside the gene matches: 6. Germline CDR1 SGHTA, CDR2 FQGNSA. The CDR3 contains 15 residues. The CDR3 loop is CASSLRTGYSDTQYF. The DNA for the CDR3 is TGTGCCAGCAGCTTACGGACAGGCTACTCAGATACGCAGTATTTT.

The V and J genes are TRBV7-9 and TRBJ1-2; D is undetermined. This CDR3 comprises 14 residues. Trimming removed 1 base from V and 4 bases from J, with 10 bases in between. CDR1 is SEHNR, CDR2 FQNEAQ, per germline (reference sequence). CDR3 sequence (DNA): TGTGCCAGCAGCTTAGATGGAGCTGTCTATGGCTACACCTTC. Translated: CASSLDGAVYGYTF.

The chain has TRBV30 and TRBJ1-2; D is unresolved. V shed 0 bases and J shed 8 bases, with 13 bases lying between them. This CDR3 spans 13 amino acids. Germline V lookup: CDR1 GTSNPN, CDR2 SVGIG (reference sequence). Written as DNA, the CDR3 is TGTGCCTGGAGTGTAACGTACCTAGGAGGCTACACCTTC. Its protein product is CAWSVTYLGGYTF.

This clone has only one observation. The chain links TRBV5-1 to TRBJ1-6; a possible D gene is TRBD1 (6 bases). Deletions cut 0 bases from V and 6 bases from J, with 10 bases between. The CDR3 consists of 15 residues. Germline lookup yields CDR1 SGHRS and CDR2 YFSETQ. The CDR3, as DNA: TGCGCCAGCAGCTTGGGCACAGGGTCTAATTCACCCCTCCACTTT. Its translation is CASSLGTGSNSPLHF.

The rearrangement joins TRBV4-2 to TRBJ1-1; TRBD1 is a possible D gene (5 bases). Germline V gene data show CDR1 as LGHNA and CDR2 as YNFKEQ. Trimming left V 1 base short and J 3 bases short, with 9 bases between. The CDR3 has 14 amino acids. The CDR3 nucleotides read TGTGCCAGCAGCCAAGGGGGGGTATACACTGAAGCTTTCTTT. Translation: CASSQGGVYTEAFF.

The chain employs TRBV4-3 and TRBJ2-7; 9 nucleotides agree with TRBD2. Germline lookup yields CDR1 LGHNA and CDR2 YSLEER. V shed 0 bases, J shed 4 bases, and the junction held 4 bases outside the gene matches. CDR3 length: 15 residues. The CDR3 here is CASSQEVSGGYEQYF. Written as DNA, the CDR3 is TGCGCCAGCAGCCAAGAAGTTAGCGGGGGTTACGAGCAGTACTTC.

This chain uses TRBV6-5 with TRBJ2-3; D possibly corresponds to TRBD1 (5 bases). Germline CDR1 reads MNHEY; CDR2 reads SVGAGI. The V gene lost 6 bases and the J gene lost 2 bases, with 15 bases spanning the gap. This CDR3 contains 15 residues. This CDR3 is CASSHRRGDTDTQYF. The CDR3 bases are TGTGCCAGCAGCCACCGTAGGGGTGACACAGATACGCAGTATTTT.

The rearrangement uses TRBV7-3 and TRBJ2-1; the match to TRBD2 covers 13 bases. Trimming at V came to 5 bases and at J to 10 bases, leaving 17 bases not matched to a gene. The germline CDR1 and CDR2 sequences are SGHTA and FQGTGA. CDR3 length: 18 amino acids. The CDR3 loop is CASSPQTSLAGGPREQFF. DNA for the CDR3: TGTGCCAGCAGCCCCCAAACCTCACTAGCGGGGGGGCCGCGAGAGCAGTTCTTC.

This clone was picked up a small number of times. V gene TRBV4-2 combines with J gene TRBJ2-1, with D possibly TRBD2 on 5 matching bases. Deletions cut 4 bases from V and 8 bases from J, with 15 bases between. The CDR3 extends over 14 amino acids. The germline gives CDR1 LGHNA, CDR2 YNFKEQ. DNA of the CDR3: TGTGCCAGCAGCCTTACCTCAGACGGGGATGAGCAGTTCTTC. It specifies CASSLTSDGDEQFF.

The rearrangement joins TRBV27 to TRBJ2-7, with TRBD1 identical over 9 bases. This CDR3 has 14 residues. J lost 6 bases, V lost 6 bases, and 9 bases had no gene match. From germline, CDR1 is MNHEY and CDR2 SMNVEV (reference sequence). In DNA, the CDR3 is TGTGCCAGCAGGGAGACAGGGGGAGGGTTCGAGCAGTACTTC. This encodes CASRETGGGFEQYF.

The rearrangement uses TRBV2 and TRBJ1-6, with TRBD1 as a possible D gene (6 bases). The length of the CDR3 is 17 residues. The ends were cut back, 6 bases at V and 0 bases at J, with 15 bases in the middle. Germline V CDR1 and CDR2: SNHLY, FYNNEI. Here the CDR3 reads CASRATGPPSYNSPLHF. Here the CDR3 DNA reads TGTGCCAGCAGAGCCACAGGGCCTCCCTCCTATAATTCACCCCTCCACTTT.